This entry features one T cell receptor beta chain sequence. The protocol was immunoSEQ multiplex PCR, while the TCRdb copy is restricted to in-frame clones and leaves out a portion. Found here are about 97,000 clones, around nine tenths of them singletons; the top ten hold 2.8%. The data stem from a study of T cell responses to AZD1222 COVID-19 vaccine. Germline V gene sequence: CDR1 SQVTM, CDR2 ANQGSEA. The V end lost 7 bases, the J end lost 2 bases, and 26 bases lay between the germline ends. This CDR3 is built from 17 residues. This receptor was identified in an adult in good health. Material: peripheral blood, obtained on day 0 of AZD1222 vaccination. This chain links TRBV29-1 with TRBJ1-2; D is perhaps TRBD1 (6 bases). The CDR3: CSASDGTPTRGNYGYTF. DNA for the CDR3: TGCAGCGCCTCTGATGGGACACCAACCCGGGGCAACTATGGCTACACCTTC.